The 3 T cell receptor beta chains below were found in one sample sequenced in a study of T cell repertoires and HLA-DP antigens. No antigen has been identified for these receptors. Here immunoSEQ multiplex PCR was the method, and the copy in TCRdb shows in-frame clones only, minus some. The table includes approximately 90,000 clones, around nine tenths detected once. The specimen was CD4+ T cells from PBMCs. The receptors come from a man aged 45-65 years in good health and CMV-seronegative.

As DNA, the CDR3 is TGTGCCAGCCGACAGGATAAGAGCTCCTACGAGCAGTACTTC. It yields the protein CASRQDKSSYEQYF. This chain uses TRBV19 with TRBJ2-7, with D possibly TRBD1 on 6 matching bases. Trimming cost V 9 bases and J 0 bases, with 15 bases left between them. From germline, CDR1 is LNHDA and CDR2 SQIVND (reference sequence). This CDR3 contains 14 residues.

This rearrangement joins TRBV11-2 to TRBJ2-5; perhaps TRBD2 as D (6 bases). Germline CDR1 reads SGHAT; CDR2 reads FQNNGV. The length of the CDR3 is 13 residues. Trimming took off 4 bases at V and 1 base at J, with 7 bases between the two ends. CDR3 residues: CASSSAGQETQYF. DNA of the CDR3: TGTGCCAGCAGCTCAGCGGGCCAAGAGACCCAGTACTTC.

V gene TRBV5-1 combines with J gene TRBJ2-3; D remains ambiguous. Germline V gives CDR1 SGHRS, CDR2 YFSETQ. V was trimmed by 4 bases and J by 4 bases, leaving 13 bases between them. The CDR3 has 14 residues. The CDR3 sequence is CASSPLSKPDTQYF. For the CDR3, the DNA is TGCGCCAGCAGCCCGCTAAGTAAGCCAGATACGCAGTATTTT. The whole variable domain, remainder taken from reference TRBV5-1 and TRBJ2-3, is KAGVTQTPRYLIKTRGQQVTLSCSPISGHRSVSWYQQTPGQGLQFLFEYFSETQRNKGNFPGRFSGRQFSNSRSEMNVSTLELGDSALYLCASSPLSKPDTQYFGPGTRLTVL.